The 15 T cell receptor beta chains presented below share a single source sample, sequenced in a study of Tregs in tolerant kidney transplant recipients. The nonmyeloablative bone marrow transplants came from related graft donors, with transient mixed chimerism. The protocol was immunoSEQ multiplex PCR, while the TCRdb copy is restricted to in-frame clones and leaves out a portion. The table for this sample gives approximately 6,600 clones. The sequences come from CD8+ T cells from blood (PBMCs), collected 12 months after the transplant. The receptors stem from a human patient who received a combined kidney and bone marrow transplant. Some of these T cells may belong to the graft donor.

Points on this clone: The read halts 3 residues ahead of the CDR3 end, with the missing end drawn from the germline J gene. The rearrangement uses TRBV11-1 and TRBJ2-7; the D is unclear. Germline CDR1 is SGHAT and CDR2 is FQDESV (reference sequence). The CDR3 extends over 13 amino acids. Trimming stripped 5 bases from V and 5 bases from J, with 13 bases between. The part of the CDR3 DNA that was read is TGTGCCAGCAGCCTTCGAGGTCTCCACGAG. This codes for CASSLRGLHE. From start to end, the CDR3 is CASSLRGLHEQYF. Using reference TRBV11-1 and TRBJ2-7 for the parts outside the CDR3, the full variable domain is EAEVAQSPRYKITEKSQAVAFWCDPISGHATLYWYRQILGQGPELLVQFQDESVVDDSQLPKDRFSAERLKGVDSTLKIQPAELGDSAMYLCASSLRGLHEQYFGPGTRLTVT.

Turning to this clone: Coverage ceases 3 residues before the CDR3 finishes, and the germline J gene fills in the end. This chain uses TRBV19 with TRBJ2-1; 11 bases line up with TRBD2. Germline loops: CDR1 LNHDA, CDR2 SQIVND (reference sequence). V lost 7 bases and J lost 7; bases outside the gene matches: 9. CDR3 size: 15 residues. CDR3 in amino acids: CASTILAGGGNEQFF. Incomplete CDR3 DNA: TGTGCCAGTACAATTCTAGCGGGAGGTGGGAATGAG.

Turning to this clone: The read ends 3 residues early relative to the CDR3; the germline J gene fills the gap. The chain uses TRBV7-2 and TRBJ2-2; no clear D gene. This CDR3 contains 14 residues. Germline V gives CDR1 SGHTA, CDR2 FQGNSA. Trimming left V 5 bases short and J 3 bases short, with 10 bases between. CDR3 bases read: TGTGCCAGCAGCCCCCGGTCCTACACCGGGGAG. Translating it yields CASSPRSYTGE. The CDR3 reads in full as CASSPRSYTGELFF.

Concerning this clone: The read halts 3 residues ahead of the CDR3 end, with the missing end drawn from the germline J gene. J is TRBJ1-4 and V is TRBV14, with D possibly TRBD1 on 6 matching bases. This CDR3 spans 15 amino acids. Trimming removed 5 bases at V and 7 bases at J, with 17 bases between. Per the germline V gene, CDR1 is SGHDN and CDR2 is FVKESK. Incomplete CDR3 DNA: TGTGCCAGCAGCAACAGCGGGGGGGGCGGTGAAAAA. It translates to CASSNSGGGGEK. Given in full, the CDR3 is CASSNSGGGGEKLFF. Full variable domain (missing parts from reference TRBV14 and TRBJ1-4): EAGVTQFPSHSVIEKGQTVTLRCDPISGHDNLYWYRRVMGKEIKFLLHFVKESKQDESGMPNNRFLAERTGGTYSTLKVQPAELEDSGVYFCASSNSGGGGEKLFFGSGTQLSVL.

Concerning this clone itself: The sequence runs out 3 residues before the end of the CDR3; the remainder is reconstructed from the germline J gene. The V call is TRBV6-1, the J call TRBJ2-1; D unresolved. The CDR3 spans 15 residues. The V end was cut by 2 bases, the J end by 0 bases, with 8 bases between. The germline gives CDR1 MNHNS, CDR2 SASEGT. CDR3 amino acids: CASSEHSSSYNEQFF. CDR3 bases read: TGTGCCAGCAGTGAACACAGCAGCTCCTACAATGAG.

To note about this clone: The read ends 3 residues before the CDR3 terminus; that terminus is restored from the germline J gene. The rearrangement joins TRBV5-1 to TRBJ2-6, with 9 positions matching TRBD1. The CDR3 extends over 15 amino acids. The V segment lost 5 bases and the J segment 3 bases; nucleotides outside the gene matches: 3. The V gene's germline CDR1 is SGHRS and CDR2 YFSETQ. Partial CDR3 DNA: TGCGCCAGCAGGGGACAGGGAGGTGGGGCCAACGTC. Protein product: CASRGQGGGANV. The full CDR3 protein reads CASRGQGGGANVLTF. Based on the CDR3 plus reference TRBV5-1 and TRBJ2-6, the full variable domain is KAGVTQTPRYLIKTRGQQVTLSCSPISGHRSVSWYQQTPGQGLQFLFEYFSETQRNKGNFPGRFSGRQFSNSRSEMNVSTLELGDSALYLCASRGQGGGANVLTFGAGSRLTVL.

In the case of this clone: The CDR3 goes on 3 residues after the read ends, and that part is filled in from the germline J gene. This rearrangement joins TRBV30 to TRBJ1-5, with D perhaps matching TRBD1 (6 bases). Germline V CDR1 and CDR2: GTSNPN, SVGIG (reference sequence). CDR3 length: 15 amino acids. V was shortened by 3 bases and J by 0 bases, with 12 bases between the two germline ends. The CDR3 sequence: CAWSDQGYSNQPQHF. The part of the CDR3 DNA that was read is TGTGCCTGGAGCGACCAGGGGTATAGCAATCAGCCC.

To note about this clone: The sequence runs out 3 residues before the end of the CDR3; the remainder is reconstructed from the germline J gene. This chain joins TRBV27 and TRBJ2-7; 13 bases map to TRBD2. The CDR3 has 15 amino acids. V gave up 5 bases and J gave up 3 bases; unmatched junction bases: 4. Germline-derived CDR1 and CDR2 are MNHEY and SMNVEV (reference sequence). The CDR3 reads CASSLRLAGGYEQYF. The CDR3 bases that were read are TGTGCCAGCAGTCTACGACTAGCGGGAGGCTACGAG.

As to this clone: The observed sequence ends 3 residues before the CDR3 terminus, with the missing tail filled in from the germline J gene. The V call is TRBV29-1, the J call TRBJ2-5; 10 bases are a match to TRBD2. The CDR3 loop spans 15 amino acids. V lost 4 bases, J lost 1 base, and 6 bases stayed unmatched. Germline CDR1 reads SQVTM; CDR2 reads ANQGSEA. The DNA read from the CDR3 is TGCAGCGTTGCCGGGACTAGCGCGGGCCAAGAGACC. Its translation is CSVAGTSAGQET. The complete CDR3 reads CSVAGTSAGQETQYF. Combining the CDR3 with reference TRBV29-1 and TRBJ2-5 gives the whole variable domain SAVISQKPSRDICQRGTSLTIQCQVDSQVTMMFWYRQQPGQSLTLIATANQGSEATYESGFVIDKFPISRPNLTFSTLTVSNMSPEDSSIYLCSVAGTSAGQETQYFGPGTRLLVL.

Details on this clone: The read ends 3 residues shy of where the CDR3 ends; the end is completed using the germline J gene. The chain links TRBV5-1 to TRBJ2-1, with TRBD2 matching over 11 bases. The CDR3 is made up of 16 amino acids. Trimming took 4 bases from V and 6 from J; bases not matched to a gene: 9. Germline V gives CDR1 SGHRS, CDR2 YFSETQ. The part of the CDR3 DNA that was read is TGCGCCAGCAGCGCCCGACTAGCGGGAACCATCAATGAG. As protein: CASSARLAGTINE. The entire CDR3 reads CASSARLAGTINEQFF.

Remarks on this clone: Coverage ceases 3 residues before the CDR3 finishes, and the germline J gene fills in the end. This rearrangement joins TRBV20-1 to TRBJ1-1, with D perhaps TRBD1 (5 bases). Germline V lookup: CDR1 DFQATT, CDR2 SNEGSKA (reference sequence). The CDR3 extends over 14 amino acids. Trimming removed 3 bases at V and 5 bases at J, with 16 bases between. The DNA read from the CDR3 is TGCAGTGCTAGGGCCCCGGGGGAAATAACTGAA. This encodes CSARAPGEITE. The whole CDR3 protein reads CSARAPGEITEAFF.

Notes on this clone: The read terminates 3 residues before the CDR3 end, so the remaining end is supplied by the germline J gene. The chain recombines TRBV7-9 with TRBJ1-4, with D hard to call. The V end lost 5 bases, the J end lost 0 bases, and 10 bases lay between the germline ends. The CDR3 runs 15 residues. The germline CDR1 and CDR2 sequences are SEHNR and FQNEAQ (reference sequence). The CDR3 sequence: CASSPEGTTNEKLFF. The CDR3 bases that were read are TGTGCCAGCAGCCCTGAAGGCACAACTAATGAAAAA.

As to this clone: The CDR3 end falls 3 residues outside the read, so it is completed with the germline J gene. The V and J genes are TRBV19 and TRBJ2-3, with 9 bases matching TRBD2. The germline V gene has CDR1 LNHDA and CDR2 SQIVND (reference sequence). This CDR3 is 15 amino acids long. Trimming took 5 bases from V and 3 from J; bases not matched to a gene: 6. The DNA read from the CDR3 is TGTGCCAGTAGTCCTCCAGCGGGGGGAACAGATACG. It codes for CASSPPAGGTDT. The complete CDR3 sequence is CASSPPAGGTDTQYF.

With regard to this clone: The sequence runs out 3 residues before the end of the CDR3; the remainder is reconstructed from the germline J gene. The chain combines TRBV27 with TRBJ2-3; D unclear. Germline V gene lookup returns CDR1 MNHEY and CDR2 SMNVEV (reference sequence). V was cut by 5 bases and J by 5 bases, with 14 bases left in between. The CDR3 loop spans 14 amino acids. The CDR3 bases that were read are TGTGCCAGCAGTCCAACGTCGAACATAGATACG. Its translation is CASSPTSNIDT. The full CDR3 protein reads CASSPTSNIDTQYF.

On this clone: The read ends 3 residues shy of where the CDR3 ends; the end is completed using the germline J gene. The V gene is TRBV7-2, the J gene TRBJ2-1; tentatively, D is TRBD1 or TRBD2 (5 bases each). The CDR3 loop spans 14 amino acids. Trimming took off 5 bases at V and 9 bases at J, with 17 bases between the two ends. The V gene's germline CDR1 is SGHTA and CDR2 FQGNSA. CDR3 region: CASSIYGRGAEQFF. The CDR3 bases that were read are TGTGCCAGCAGCATATACGGACGAGGGGCTGAG.